The T cell receptor beta chain under discussion was sequenced for a study of long-term antiretroviral therapy in people with HIV. Across the study: The immediate-ART recommendation dates to 2015, and the earliest samples predate it by about a decade. Broader study findings: No data were available on ART adherence, viral resistance or therapy changes. Drawn between about 2004 and 2018, the blood was possibly obtained under older ART regimens.

A note on this clone: Its antigen is still unknown.

V was cut by 0 bases and J by 5 bases, with 11 bases left in between. The CDR3 consists of 14 residues. Germline V gene lookup returns CDR1 SGHDT and CDR2 YYEEEE. Survey level was the resolution at which the v3.0 immunoSEQ assay ran. TCRdb keeps only in-frame clones here, not all; method: immunoSEQ multiplex PCR. This sample yields 20,000 to 25,000 clones, of which more than 70% are seen a single time; less than 8% belongs to the top ten. This clonotype was obtained from a man aged 60 to 75 with HIV. V and J are TRBV5-6 and TRBJ1-1, with D possibly being TRBD1 (6 bases). This specimen consisted of unsorted PBMCs, obtained 0.6 years after starting antiretroviral therapy. CDR3: CASSLGGAGTEAFF. In nucleotides, the CDR3 is TGTGCCAGCAGCTTGGGGGGGGCGGGTACTGAAGCTTTCTTT.